This entry describes one T cell receptor (beta chain). Its recognized antigen is unknown. Base-call qualities are not available, and no considerably larger clone is one nucleotide away. The source of the sample is a study of cytomegalovirus exposure and HLA in healthy donors listed by TCRdb under 2017. About the study as a whole: In an earlier analysis of roughly 590 of the donors, roughly 300 Gb of sequence data and 117 million unique TCR beta sequences from 180 million or so T cells were reported. Roughly 290 gigabases of sequencing data and roughly 81 million unique TCR sequences made up an early release that covered over 550 HLA-typed donors. The genetic ancestry cluster associated with self-reported Caucasian donors included around 76% of the 300 to 450 genotyped donors. The study was designed to test whether signatures of past pathogen exposure could be identified by cataloging public T cell receptors. The T cell repertoires of around 730 subjects were profiled by immunosequencing and related to cytomegalovirus serostatus. In addition to the first cohort of approximately 650 subjects, a separate validation cohort of approximately 130 different subjects was used. To predict cytomegalovirus infection status, the study brought together high-throughput TCR immunosequencing, statistical association of individual TCRs with disease status, and machine learning. A later analysis re-examined previously published TCR beta repertoires from just over 650 donors and added high-resolution HLA genotyping to investigate patterns of TCR occurrence. In the later analysis, no new phenotypic data were used to find candidate immune exposures; instead, reliance was placed on TCR beta sequences and their occurrence across donors. An earlier analysis of 587 of the donors used high-throughput TCR beta sequencing to judge whether each TCR beta V gene segment behaved as functional or pseudogenic. Donor age, sex, ethnicity and CMV serostatus were compiled together with the repertoire data. A later genetic analysis used genome-wide SNP genotypes for about 65% of the roughly 700 donors, treating that subset as a discovery cohort. Every repertoire in the discovery cohort had been generated on one and the same sequencing platform. Class I and class II HLA loci were covered by the typing at four-digit resolution. Typing coverage varied by locus: roughly 620-640 donors for A, B, C, DRB1 and DQB1; about 520 for DQA1; more than 600 for DPA1; roughly 470 for DPB1. Five DR-DQ haplotypes were treated as single units for association and clustering because of strong linkage in the cohort. Among about 410 genotyped donors of the cohort, an average of about 220,000 unique TCR beta nucleotide sequences was sequenced per donor, of which roughly 17% were non-productive. The investigation overall reported the following: According to the authors, the approach could potentially be generalized to other disease states and immunological phenotypes. A later analysis found that HLA-associated TCR beta chains were more clonally expanded and had lower generation probabilities than equally common non-associated chains. The earlier analysis of 587 of the donors excluded some 15 rarely observed V segments, including chromosome 9 orphons, because counts were too low. Specific HLA alleles were associated with more than 15,000 TCR beta sequences at a false discovery rate of 0.05 in a later analysis. A later analysis found that TCR association rates varied across HLA loci, with DRB1 alleles showing the most associated TCRs and HLA-C alleles the fewest. The study gave a list of 150 to 200 TCR beta chains associated with cytomegalovirus. A later analysis reported that several top co-occurrence clusters appeared linked to parvovirus B19, influenza, CMV and Epstein-Barr virus. Presence/absence analyses assumed roughly uniform sequencing depth across donors, an assumption that may not hold. A group of highly shared sequence variants was considered likely to be a technical artifact of the sequencing pipeline. For the cohort, immune exposure information was limited to CMV serostatus. A further reported finding was that TCR beta sequences accurately predicted the HLA-A and HLA-B alleles for most subjects in the first cohort. Most CMV-associated TCR beta chains appeared to be HLA-restricted in a later analysis, and the HLA associations seemed to be driven largely by CMV exposure. In a later genetic analysis, a missense DCLRE1C variant was associated with V-gene and J-gene trimming of TCR beta chains, and the association was replicated in an independent cohort. Only TCR beta chains were sequenced in this cohort, and the absence of alpha or paired-chain data limited detectable features. Most TCR sequences were seen in very few donors, while some public TCRs were found in many individuals. In both the original and validation cohorts, the classifier was reported to diagnose cytomegalovirus status with high specificity and sensitivity. Broadly in line with IMGT annotations, most TCR beta V segments showed up in productive rearrangements about 87% or about 30% of the time in an earlier analysis of several hundred of the donors. The 87-base-pair reads could not distinguish some IMGT-functional V segments, including TRBV6-2 and TRBV6-3, so those segments were excluded. Linkage disequilibrium might explain the correlated functional status among segregating V segments, but an unknown experimental factor could not be ruled out. When HLA alleles, especially DR and DQ, strongly co-occurred, TCR associations were difficult to assign to individual alleles. Three of the identified cytomegalovirus-associated TCR beta chains were confirmed in vitro to be specific for cytomegalovirus antigens. A later genetic analysis reported fewer N-insertions in productive TCRs among donors in an Asian-associated ancestry cluster than the roughly 620-donor mean. HLA typing was unavailable for some donors at each locus, so association tests used only the typed subset.

In total, approximately 700 healthy bone marrow donors made up the cohort. Cohort members were all nominally healthy when sampled, although unrecorded immune exposures were likely present. The donor was CMV seronegative and belonged to the group of over 350 seronegative cohort members. Every donor gave a peripheral blood sample, and the peripheral blood mononuclear cells from that sample were used for TCR beta sequencing. The Qiagen DNeasy Blood Extraction Kit was used to extract genomic DNA from the blood cell samples. The library was produced with the immunoSEQ multiplex PCR assay. For the multiplex PCR, a mixture combining 60 forward primers for TCR Vbeta segments and 13 reverse primers for TCR Jbeta segments was used. The CDR3 region of rearranged TCR beta genes was amplified from genomic DNA with a multiplex PCR assay. The Illumina HiSeq System was used to sequence the amplified TCR beta libraries as 87-base-pair reads. Turning to the authors' computational methods: In a later analysis, 77 million or so unique TCR beta chains were counted across the roughly 700 repertoires, and around 10 million of these chains were shared by at least two donors. Raw reads were error-corrected and collapsed into unique sequences with a nearest-neighbor algorithm that merged closely related sequences to remove PCR and sequencing errors. To assign V, D and J gene segments, CDR3 sequences were aligned to IMGT reference sequences. For a sequence to be retained, a match of at least six nucleotides to both a V gene segment and a J gene segment was required. Rearrangements were classified as productive when the CDR3 lacked stop codons and remained in frame with V and J, and all other rearrangements were classified as non-productive. Following IMGT convention, CDR3 was defined as the stretch from the second conserved V-encoded cysteine to the conserved J-encoded phenylalanine. The earlier analysis of more than 450 of the donors excluded sequences that lacked an unambiguous match to a single V gene segment. In an earlier analysis of around 600 of the donors, V segments were called functional above 56.7% productive rearrangements and were called segregating when the between-donor standard deviation exceeded 5%. A statistical classification framework was developed to diagnose cytomegalovirus status using the catalog of TCR beta chain sequences. V and J gene assignment, in a later analysis, came from comparing TCR nucleotide sequences with IMGT/GENE-DB human TR gene sequences. In a later analysis, CDR3 sequences and most-parsimonious VDJ recombination scenarios were assigned using the TCRdist pipeline. In a later analysis, every TCR beta chain was defined by the combination of its CDR3 amino acid sequence and its V-gene family, and reads without a unique V-gene family were dropped. As a way to deal with suspected cross-contamination and a sequencing artifact, a later analysis dropped approximately 590 nucleotide sequences that were highly shared and had low generation probability. For each public chain, a later analysis derived a clonal expansion index from normalized ranks of inferred template counts within each repertoire. Generation probabilities in a later analysis came from a VDJ recombination model fitted to out-of-frame rearrangements, and those results were checked against IGoR. A later analysis scored TCR-TCR, TCR-HLA and TCR-CMV co-occurrence with hypergeometric tests, applying a repertoire-size bias correction to TCR pairs. A later analysis estimated false discovery rates by permuting HLA or CMV assignments 20 times. In a later analysis, co-occurring TCRs were grouped using DBSCAN, and TCRdist sequence similarity was added for clustering within HLA-allele-positive subsets. Repertoires with fewer than 30,000 or more than 120,000 public chains were left out of co-occurrence clustering, as were a handful of repertoires with anomalous nucleotide sharing. As stored in TCRdb, this immuneACCESS dataset retains in-frame rearrangements with V and J assigned. A fraction of the clones does not appear; measured against another copy, unresolved V genes explain less than half of the discrepancy, and the remainder lacks a known reason. V and J calls and clone size are as listed in that table; D and trimming were resolved from the DNA. The sample table shows roughly 100,000 clones, and 78% are seen once. 1.3% of the sample belongs to the ten largest clones.

Based on the germline V gene, the CDR1 and CDR2 sequences are SQVTM and ANQGSEA. V is trimmed back by 6 bases and J by 7 bases, and the junction contains 3 bases that no gene match accounts for. Reading from cysteine to phenylalanine, the CDR3 counts 11 amino acids. The read is trimmed to its CDR3 DNA, 33 bases read in frame from base 1. Specimen: PBMCs. This receptor was taken from a man aged 25 to 40 in good health and CMV-seronegative. The chain is assembled from TRBV29-1 and TRBJ1-2, and 9 junctional nucleotides match TRBD1. In nucleotides, the sequence is TGCAGCGTAGGACAGGGGTCTGGCTACACCTTC. This gives the protein CSVGQGSGYTF.